This record looks at one T cell receptor (beta chain) sequence and its context. The clone's antigen remains unknown. Per-base qualities were not stored, and no clone one base away is much larger. According to the germline V gene (reference sequence), CDR1 reads LNHDA and CDR2 reads SQIVND. From the cysteine through the phenylalanine, the CDR3 covers 15 amino acids. Of the read, only the CDR3 DNA is kept; its 45 bases are in frame from base 1. V drops 4 bases and J drops 6 bases, leaving 19 bases in between. This entry comes from a study of blood T cell repertoires in COVID-19 (dated by TCRdb to 2018 to 2021). About the investigation overall: Collaborator samples came from the United States, Italy and Spain and covered acute and convalescent phases of COVID-19. The material from the prospective study consisted of cDNA or gDNA derived from T cells, B-cell-depleted T cells, or PBMCs. The dataset comprised deeply sampled blood TCRbeta repertoires from subjects exposed to, actively infected with, or recovered from COVID-19. The repertoires were released in a freely available public database meant as a resource for research on the immune response to SARS-CoV-2. The samples were drawn from two sources: the first 160 participants of the ongoing ImmuneRACE study, and over 950 subjects contributed by 6 global collaborators. A de-identified subject ID, COVID-19 status, age in years and sex were almost always included in the sample metadata. Where HLA class I and class II types were available, the types were taken from metadata supplied by the sample provider, not from assay-based typing.

Beyond this particular receptor, the publication reports: Clinical and demographic metadata were provided uncurated, with the amount varying by source and participant.

TCRbeta CDR3 regions were amplified from genomic DNA by means of the immunoSEQ Assay, a bias-controlled multiplex PCR. The original methods were these. The number of nucleated cells in each sample was estimated from the amplification of reference gene primers within the assay. To quantify the absolute abundance of each unique TCRbeta CDR3 rearrangement, sequence reads were collapsed and filtered. For each sample, productive Simpson clonality was calculated as the square root of Simpson's diversity index across productive rearrangements. In its TCRdb copy, this immuneACCESS table keeps in-frame sequences only and misses some clones. Where compared with another copy, unresolved V genes explain less than half of these, and the others have no known cause. The D gene and trimming were derived from the DNA, and the V and J assignments and clone size from that table. For this sample there are 150,000 to 200,000 clones; approximately 80% appear just once. The ten top clones hold 11% of the sample.

Participants in the prospective study were aged roughly 18 to 100 years, lived in over 20 United States geographic areas, and enrolled through a virtual design. To assign participants to cohorts, the prospective study relied on clinical history that participants themselves reported in a screening survey and a study questionnaire. ImmuneRACE Cohort 3 recovered participants were defined by two consecutive negative NP/OP PCR tests, healthcare professional clearance, or symptom resolution. In the prospective study, mobile phlebotomists collected whole blood, serum and a nasopharyngeal or oropharyngeal swab from each participant. Prospective study participants could optionally give additional blood draws and questionnaires over a 2-month period. Before DNA extraction, prospective study blood samples were shipped either frozen or at room temperature.

Sequenced sample: PBMCs or T cells enriched from blood (not recorded which). The chain joins TRBV19 to TRBJ2-7; the D gene is perhaps TRBD2, on 5 matching bases. This sequence originates from a man aged 50 or older who had recovered from COVID-19. CDR3 reads: CASSTSSLAPREQYF. The DNA reads as follows: TGTGCCAGTAGTACCTCGTCGCTAGCCCCCCGCGAGCAGTACTTC.